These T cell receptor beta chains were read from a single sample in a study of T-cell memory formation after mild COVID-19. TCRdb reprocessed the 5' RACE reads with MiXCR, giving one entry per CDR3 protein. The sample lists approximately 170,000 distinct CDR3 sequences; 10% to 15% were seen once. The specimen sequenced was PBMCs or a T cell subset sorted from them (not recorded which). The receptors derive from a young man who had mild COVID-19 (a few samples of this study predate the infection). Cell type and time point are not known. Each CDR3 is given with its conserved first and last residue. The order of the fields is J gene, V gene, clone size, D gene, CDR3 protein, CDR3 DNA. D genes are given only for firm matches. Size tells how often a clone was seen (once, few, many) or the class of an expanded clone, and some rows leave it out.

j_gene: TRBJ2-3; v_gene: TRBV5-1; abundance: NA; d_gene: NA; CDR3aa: CASNVGSTDTQYF; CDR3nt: TGCGCCAGCAATGTAGGAAGCACAGATACGCAGTATTTT
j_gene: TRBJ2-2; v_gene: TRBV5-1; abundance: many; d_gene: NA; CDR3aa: CASSAAGQPNTGELFF; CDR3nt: TGCGCCAGCAGCGCGGCGGGACAGCCGAACACCGGGGAGCTGTTTTTT
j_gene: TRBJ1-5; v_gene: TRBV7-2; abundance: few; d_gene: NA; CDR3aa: CASSFRASQPQHF; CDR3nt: TGTGCCAGCAGCTTCAGGGCTTCCCAGCCCCAGCATTTT
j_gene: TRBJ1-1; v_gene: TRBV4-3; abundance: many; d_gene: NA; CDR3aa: CASSHPDRRDTEAFF; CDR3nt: TGCGCCAGCAGCCACCCCGACAGGCGAGACACTGAAGCTTTCTTT
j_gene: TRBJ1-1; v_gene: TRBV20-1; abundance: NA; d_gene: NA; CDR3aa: CSAPNWDTEAFF; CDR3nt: TGCAGTGCCCCGAATTGGGACACTGAAGCTTTCTTT
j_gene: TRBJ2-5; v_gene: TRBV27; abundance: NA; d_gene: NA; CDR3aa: CASRGESSQETQYF; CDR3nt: TGTGCCAGCAGGGGAGAGAGCAGTCAAGAGACCCAGTACTTC
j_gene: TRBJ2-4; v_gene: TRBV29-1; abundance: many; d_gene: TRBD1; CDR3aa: CSVGVRGTMDIQYF; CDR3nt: TGCAGCGTTGGTGTCAGGGGGACGATGGACATTCAGTACTTC
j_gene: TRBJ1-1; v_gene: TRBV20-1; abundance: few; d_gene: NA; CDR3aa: CSAREGESRTEAFF; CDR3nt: TGCAGTGCTAGAGAAGGGGAAAGCCGAACTGAAGCTTTCTTT
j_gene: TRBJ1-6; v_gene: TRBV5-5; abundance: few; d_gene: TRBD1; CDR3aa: CASSLWTGINSPLHF; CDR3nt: TGTGCCAGCAGCTTGTGGACAGGGATTAATTCACCCCTCCACTTT
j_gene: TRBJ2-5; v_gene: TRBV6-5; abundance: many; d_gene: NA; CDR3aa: CASSPMGLETQYF; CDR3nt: TGTGCCAGCAGTCCCATGGGGCTTGAGACCCAGTACTTC
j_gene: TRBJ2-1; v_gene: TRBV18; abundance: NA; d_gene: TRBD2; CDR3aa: CASSLPGLAAYNEQFF; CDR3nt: TGTGCCAGCTCACTGCCGGGACTAGCAGCCTACAATGAGCAGTTCTTC
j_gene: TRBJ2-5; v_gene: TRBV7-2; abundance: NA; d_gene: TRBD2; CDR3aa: CASAGGIQETQYF; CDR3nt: TGTGCCAGTGCGGGGGGTATCCAAGAGACCCAGTACTTC
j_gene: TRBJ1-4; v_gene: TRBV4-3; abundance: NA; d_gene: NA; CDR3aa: CASSQNRVTNEKLFF; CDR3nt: TGCGCCAGCAGCCAAAACAGGGTCACTAATGAAAAACTGTTTTTT
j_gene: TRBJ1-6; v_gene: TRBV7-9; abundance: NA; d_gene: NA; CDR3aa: CASRNWDNSPLHF; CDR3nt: TGTGCCAGTCGGAACTGGGATAATTCACCCCTCCACTTT
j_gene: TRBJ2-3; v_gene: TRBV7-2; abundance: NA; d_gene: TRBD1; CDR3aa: CASSRDRDGDTQYF; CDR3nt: TGTGCCAGCAGCCGGGACAGGGACGGAGATACGCAGTATTTT
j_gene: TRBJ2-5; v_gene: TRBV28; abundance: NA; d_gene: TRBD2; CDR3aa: CASSRGGASSETQYF; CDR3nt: TGTGCCAGCAGTCGCGGGGGGGCGAGTTCGGAGACCCAGTACTTC
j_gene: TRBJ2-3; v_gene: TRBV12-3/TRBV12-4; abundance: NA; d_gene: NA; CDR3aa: CASSLEGQGWDTQYF; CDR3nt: TGTGCCAGCAGTTTAGAAGGGCAGGGTTGGGATACGCAGTATTTT
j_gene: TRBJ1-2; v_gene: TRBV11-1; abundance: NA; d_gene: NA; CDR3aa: CASSSLGTEYGYTF; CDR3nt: TGTGCCAGCAGCTCGCTAGGGACGGAATATGGCTACACCTTC
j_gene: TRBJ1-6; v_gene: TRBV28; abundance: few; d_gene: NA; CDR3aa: CATTGGSYNSPLHF; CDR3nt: TGTGCCACGACTGGTGGCTCCTATAATTCACCCCTCCACTTT
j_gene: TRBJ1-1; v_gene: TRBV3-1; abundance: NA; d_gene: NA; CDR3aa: CASSLAGLGAAEAFF; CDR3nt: TGTGCCAGCAGCCTCGCGGGTTTGGGGGCCGCTGAAGCTTTCTTT
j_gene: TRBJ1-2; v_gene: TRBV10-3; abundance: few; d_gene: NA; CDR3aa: CAISEQGGNLGYTF; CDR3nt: TGTGCCATCAGTGAGCAAGGGGGGAACTTGGGCTACACCTTC
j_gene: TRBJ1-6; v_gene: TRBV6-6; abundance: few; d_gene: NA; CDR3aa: CASSYTSSYNSPLHF; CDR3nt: TGTGCCAGCAGTTACACTAGCTCCTATAATTCACCCCTCCACTTT
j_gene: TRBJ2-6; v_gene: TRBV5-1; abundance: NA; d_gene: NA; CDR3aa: CASSLEVFRARPGANVLTF; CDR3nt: TGCGCCAGCAGCTTGGAGGTGTTCAGGGCGAGGCCTGGGGCCAACGTCCTGACTTTC
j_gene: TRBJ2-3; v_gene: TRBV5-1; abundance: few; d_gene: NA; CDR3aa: CASSFLDGGPLDTQYF; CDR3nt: TGCGCCAGCAGCTTCCTCGACGGGGGCCCTCTGGATACGCAGTATTTT
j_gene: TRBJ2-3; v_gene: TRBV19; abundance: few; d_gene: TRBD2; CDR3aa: CAARGRSGGAGTQYF; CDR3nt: TGTGCCGCCCGGGGACGGAGCGGGGGGGCCGGTACGCAGTATTTT
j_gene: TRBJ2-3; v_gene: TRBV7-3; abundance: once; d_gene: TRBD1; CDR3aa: CASSLDRGAQYF; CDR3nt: TGTGCCAGCAGCTTGGACAGGGGGGCGCAGTATTTT
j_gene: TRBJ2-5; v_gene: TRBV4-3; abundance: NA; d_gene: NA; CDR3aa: CASSQRLGGGETQYF; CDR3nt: TGCGCCAGCAGCCAAAGATTAGGGGGTGGTGAGACCCAGTACTTC
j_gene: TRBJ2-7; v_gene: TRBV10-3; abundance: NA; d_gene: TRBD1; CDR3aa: CAIRDRVGSYEQYF; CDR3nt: TGTGCCATCAGAGACAGGGTGGGCTCCTACGAGCAGTACTTC
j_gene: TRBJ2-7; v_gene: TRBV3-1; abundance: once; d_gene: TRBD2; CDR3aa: CASSFSGALSYEQYF; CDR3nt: TGTGCCAGCAGCTTCAGCGGGGCCCTCTCCTACGAGCAGTACTTC
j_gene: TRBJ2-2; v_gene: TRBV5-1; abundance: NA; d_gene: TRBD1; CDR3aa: CASNSGTGNTGELFF; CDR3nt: TGCGCCAGCAACTCCGGGACAGGGAACACCGGGGAGCTGTTTTTT
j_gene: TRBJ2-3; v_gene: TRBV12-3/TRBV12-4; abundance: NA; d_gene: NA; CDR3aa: CATVETSTDTQYF; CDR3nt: TGTGCCACCGTGGAAACTAGCACAGATACGCAGTATTTT
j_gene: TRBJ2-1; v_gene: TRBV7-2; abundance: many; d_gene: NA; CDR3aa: CASSMAPGTEQFF; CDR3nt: TGTGCCAGCAGCATGGCCCCAGGGACTGAGCAGTTCTTC
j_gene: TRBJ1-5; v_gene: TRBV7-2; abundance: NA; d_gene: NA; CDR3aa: CASSSQAWQPQHF; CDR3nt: TGTGCCAGCAGCTCCCAAGCGTGGCAGCCCCAGCATTTT
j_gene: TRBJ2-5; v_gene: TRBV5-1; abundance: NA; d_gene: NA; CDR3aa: CASTPFPGQETQYF; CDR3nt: TGCGCCAGCACCCCATTTCCGGGTCAAGAGACCCAGTACTTC
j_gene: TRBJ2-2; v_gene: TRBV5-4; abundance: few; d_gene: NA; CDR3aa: CASSVVSGELFF; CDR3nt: TGTGCCAGCAGCGTGGTGAGCGGGGAGCTGTTTTTT
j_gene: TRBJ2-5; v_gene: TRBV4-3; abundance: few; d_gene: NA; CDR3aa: CASAGQNQETQYF; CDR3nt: TGCGCCAGCGCGGGACAGAACCAAGAGACCCAGTACTTC
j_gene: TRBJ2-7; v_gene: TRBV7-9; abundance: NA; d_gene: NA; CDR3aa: CASSVREGVEQYF; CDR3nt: TGTGCCAGCAGCGTCCGTGAAGGTGTCGAGCAGTACTTC
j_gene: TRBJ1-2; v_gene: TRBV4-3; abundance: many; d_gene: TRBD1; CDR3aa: CASSQGLQGFYGYTF; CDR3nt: TGCGCCAGCAGCCAAGGGCTACAGGGGTTTTATGGCTACACCTTC
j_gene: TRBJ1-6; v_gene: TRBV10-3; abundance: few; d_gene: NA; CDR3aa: CAISESRQVYNSPLHF; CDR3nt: TGTGCCATCAGTGAGTCACGACAGGTCTATAATTCACCCCTCCACTTT
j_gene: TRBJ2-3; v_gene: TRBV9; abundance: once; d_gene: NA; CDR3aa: CASSASSYTDTQYF; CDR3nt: TGTGCCAGCAGCGCCAGCAGCTACACAGATACGCAGTATTTT
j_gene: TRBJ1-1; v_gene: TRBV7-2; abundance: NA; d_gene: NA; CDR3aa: CASTRLDRNTEAFF; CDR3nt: TGTGCCAGCACCCGTCTGGACAGGAACACTGAAGCTTTCTTT
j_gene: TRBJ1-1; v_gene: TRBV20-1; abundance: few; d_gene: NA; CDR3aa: CSALMSGNTEAFF; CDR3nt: TGCAGTGCTTTGATGAGCGGGAACACTGAAGCTTTCTTT
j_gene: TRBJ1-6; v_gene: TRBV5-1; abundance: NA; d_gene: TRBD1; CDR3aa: CASSSGQENSPLHF; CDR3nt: TGCGCCAGCAGCTCGGGACAGGAGAATTCACCCCTCCACTTT
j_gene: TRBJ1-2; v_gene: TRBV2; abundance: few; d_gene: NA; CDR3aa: CASSENGIPYGYTF; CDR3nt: TGTGCCAGCAGTGAAAATGGGATCCCCTATGGCTACACCTTC